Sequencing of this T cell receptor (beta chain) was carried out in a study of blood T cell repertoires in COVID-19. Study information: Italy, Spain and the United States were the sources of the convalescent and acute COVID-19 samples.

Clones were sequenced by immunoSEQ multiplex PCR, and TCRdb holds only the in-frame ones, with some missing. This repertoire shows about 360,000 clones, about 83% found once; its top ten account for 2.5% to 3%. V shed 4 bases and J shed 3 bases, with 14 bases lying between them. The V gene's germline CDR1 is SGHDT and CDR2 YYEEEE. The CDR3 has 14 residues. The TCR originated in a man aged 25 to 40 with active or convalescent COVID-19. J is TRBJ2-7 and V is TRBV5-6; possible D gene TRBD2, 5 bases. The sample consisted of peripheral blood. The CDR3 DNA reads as TGTGCCAGCAGCGTTCGTCTCCGGGACTACGAGCAGTACTTC. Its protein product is CASSVRLRDYEQYF.